The T cell receptor beta chain described here comes from a study of T-cell memory formation after mild COVID-19 (dated by TCRdb to the early 2020s). Regarding the research as a whole: TCR sequence clusters from the two donors were largely donor specific. T-cell clones expanding and contracting after mild COVID-19 in two donors were tracked by longitudinal TCRalpha and TCRbeta repertoire sequencing. Two young, previously healthy adult volunteers made up the cohort, one male and one female.

Ficoll-Paque density gradient centrifugation was used to isolate PBMCs. This clonotype was seen more than once but under ten times. What this receptor recognizes is not known. Per-base qualities were not stored, and no clone one base away is much larger. Overall study outcomes, separate from this receptor: Some responding clones were detected in pre-infection memory, which suggested that pre-existing cross-reactive memory T cells had joined the SARS-CoV-2 response. Balanced CD4/CD8 phenotypes were observed for clones contracting from day 15 to 85, whereas a bias towards CD4+ was observed for a second wave of clones expanding from day 15 to 37. Contracting CD4+ clones were located mainly in the CM and EM memory subsets, whereas CD8+ clones were found to be enriched in EMRA. The second-wave clones that peaked on day 37 were not confirmed to be SARS-CoV-2 specific. Only two mild cases were covered by the study, and larger cohorts that include severe cases with pre-infection samples were considered necessary.

Instrument on record: Illumina NovaSeq 6000. cDNA libraries for TCRalpha and TCRbeta were prepared by 5'RACE using constant-segment primers, with sample barcodes and unique molecular identifiers added. Trizol reagent was used to extract RNA from every sample. The libraries were amplified in two PCR steps, and the second step added a second sample barcode and Illumina TruSeq adapters. Libraries were sequenced on an Illumina NovaSeq with 2 x 150 bp paired-end reads. As for how the authors treated the data: Reads were demultiplexed and collapsed into UMI-guided consensus sequences with migec v1.2.7. Using mixcr v2.1.11, the UMI consensuses were aligned to TRA and TRB V and J templates and assembled into clonotypes. Expanded or contracted clonotypes were those called significant by both edgeR and NoisET, with noise models trained on biological replicates. edgeR calls used a false discovery rate-adjusted p below 0.01 and a log2 fold-change threshold of 1. PCA with hierarchical clustering of max-normalized trajectories of the 1000 most abundant clonotypes was used as exploratory dynamics analysis. Separately sequenced CD4+ and CD8+ repertoires were used to assign the CD4 or CD8 phenotype of responding clones. Starting from the raw public reads, TCRdb applied fastp trimming at Q25, assembled clones with MiXCR and retained in-frame beta chains. A single entry per CDR3 protein holds the most common genes and DNA from its merged rows. The V and J calls come from TCRdb's annotation, not from the publication. Recorded for this sample are around 130,000 distinct CDR3 sequences; 15% to 20% of them occurred a single time. The top ten clones comprise approximately 5.5% of the sample.

The receptor was isolated from a man aged 18 to 29 who had mild COVID-19 (a few samples of this study predate the infection). The sample titles of this study are shuffled in the database, so cell type and time point are left out; the donor was told from shared clones. Sequenced input: PBMCs or a T cell subset sorted from them (not recorded which).

The CDR3 protein: CASSPRDRLIYGYTF. The nucleotide sequence reads TGTGCCAGCAGCCCCCGGGACAGGCTAATCTATGGCTACACCTTC. The receptor chain draws on TRBV7-2 and TRBJ1-2, with 8 bases in between that match TRBD1. The germline V gene encodes CDR1 SGHTA and CDR2 FQGNSA. The CDR3, from cysteine to phenylalanine, totals 15 residues. The retained sequence is limited to the CDR3, 45 bases, with the frame set at the first base. After removal of 5 bases from V and 4 bases from J, the junction retains 9 bases not matched to a gene.